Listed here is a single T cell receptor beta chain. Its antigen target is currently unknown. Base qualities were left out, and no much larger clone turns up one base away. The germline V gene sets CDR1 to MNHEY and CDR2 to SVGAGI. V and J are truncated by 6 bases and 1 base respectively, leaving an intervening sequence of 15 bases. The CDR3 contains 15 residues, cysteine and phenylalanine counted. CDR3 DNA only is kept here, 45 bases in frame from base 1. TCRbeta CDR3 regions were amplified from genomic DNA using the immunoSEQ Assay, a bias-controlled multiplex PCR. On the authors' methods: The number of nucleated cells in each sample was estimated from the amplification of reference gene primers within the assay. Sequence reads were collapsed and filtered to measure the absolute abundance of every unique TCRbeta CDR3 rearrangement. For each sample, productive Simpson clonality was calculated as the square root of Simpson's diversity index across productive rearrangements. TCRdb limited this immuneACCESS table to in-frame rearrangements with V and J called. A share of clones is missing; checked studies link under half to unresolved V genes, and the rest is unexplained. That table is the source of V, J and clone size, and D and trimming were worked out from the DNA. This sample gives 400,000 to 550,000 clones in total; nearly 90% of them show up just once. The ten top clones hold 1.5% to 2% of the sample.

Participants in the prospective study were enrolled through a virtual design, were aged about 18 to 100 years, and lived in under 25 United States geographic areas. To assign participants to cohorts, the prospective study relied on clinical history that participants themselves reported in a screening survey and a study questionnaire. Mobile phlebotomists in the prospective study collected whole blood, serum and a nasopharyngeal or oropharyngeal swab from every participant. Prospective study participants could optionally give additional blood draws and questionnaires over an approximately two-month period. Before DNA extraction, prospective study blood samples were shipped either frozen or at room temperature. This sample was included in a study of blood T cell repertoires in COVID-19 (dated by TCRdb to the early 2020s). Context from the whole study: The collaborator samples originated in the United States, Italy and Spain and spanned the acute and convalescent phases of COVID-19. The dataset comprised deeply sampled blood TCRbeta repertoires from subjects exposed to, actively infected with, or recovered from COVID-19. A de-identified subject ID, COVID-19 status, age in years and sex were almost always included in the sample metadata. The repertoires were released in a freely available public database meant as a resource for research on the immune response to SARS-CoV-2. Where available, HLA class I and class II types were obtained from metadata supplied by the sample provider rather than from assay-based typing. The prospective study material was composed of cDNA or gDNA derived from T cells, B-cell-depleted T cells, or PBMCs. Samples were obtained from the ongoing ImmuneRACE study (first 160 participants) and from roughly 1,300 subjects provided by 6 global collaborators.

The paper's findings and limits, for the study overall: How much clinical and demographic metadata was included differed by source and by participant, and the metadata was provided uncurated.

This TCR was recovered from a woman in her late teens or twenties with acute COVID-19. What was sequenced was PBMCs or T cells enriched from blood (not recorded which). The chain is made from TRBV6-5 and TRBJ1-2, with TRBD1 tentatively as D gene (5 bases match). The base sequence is TGTGCCAGCAGGACCAGGGCAGAGAATAACTATGGCTACACCTTC. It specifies CASRTRAENNYGYTF.